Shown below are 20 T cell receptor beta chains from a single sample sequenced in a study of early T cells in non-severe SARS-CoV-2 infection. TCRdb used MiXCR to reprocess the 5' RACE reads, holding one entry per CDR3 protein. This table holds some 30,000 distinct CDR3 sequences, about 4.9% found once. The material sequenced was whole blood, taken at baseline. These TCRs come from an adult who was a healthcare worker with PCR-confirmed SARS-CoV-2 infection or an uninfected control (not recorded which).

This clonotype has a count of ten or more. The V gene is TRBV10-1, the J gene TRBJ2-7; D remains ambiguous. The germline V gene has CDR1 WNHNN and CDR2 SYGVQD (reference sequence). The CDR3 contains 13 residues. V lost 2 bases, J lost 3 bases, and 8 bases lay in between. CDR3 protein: CASSEMRNYEQYF. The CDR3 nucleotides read TGCGCCAGCAGTGAGATGAGGAACTACGAGCAGTACTTC.

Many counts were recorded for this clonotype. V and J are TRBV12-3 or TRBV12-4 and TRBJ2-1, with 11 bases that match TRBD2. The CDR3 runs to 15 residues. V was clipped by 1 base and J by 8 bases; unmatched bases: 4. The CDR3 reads CASSLGLAGGYEQFF. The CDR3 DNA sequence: TGTGCCAGCAGTTTAGGGCTAGCGGGGGGCTATGAGCAGTTCTTC.

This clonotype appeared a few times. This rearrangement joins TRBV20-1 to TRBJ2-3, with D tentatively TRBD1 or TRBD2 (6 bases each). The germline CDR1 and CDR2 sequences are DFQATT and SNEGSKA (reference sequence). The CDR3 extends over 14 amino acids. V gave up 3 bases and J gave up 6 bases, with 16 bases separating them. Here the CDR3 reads CSARFSGAGDTQYF. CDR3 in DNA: TGCAGTGCTAGGTTCTCGGGGGCAGGGGATACGCAGTATTTT.

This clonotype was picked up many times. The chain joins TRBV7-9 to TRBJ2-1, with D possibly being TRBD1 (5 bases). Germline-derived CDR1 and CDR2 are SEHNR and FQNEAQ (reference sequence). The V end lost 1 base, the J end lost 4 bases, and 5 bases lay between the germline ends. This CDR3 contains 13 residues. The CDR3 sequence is CASSLGQYNEQFF. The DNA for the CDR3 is TGTGCCAGCAGCTTAGGACAGTACAATGAGCAGTTCTTC.

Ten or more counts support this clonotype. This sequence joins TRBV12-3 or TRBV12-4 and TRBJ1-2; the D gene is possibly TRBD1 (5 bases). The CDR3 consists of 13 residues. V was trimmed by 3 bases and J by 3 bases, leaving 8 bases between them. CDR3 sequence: CASSFGGDYGYTF. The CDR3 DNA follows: TGTGCCAGCAGTTTTGGGGGGGACTATGGCTACACCTTC.

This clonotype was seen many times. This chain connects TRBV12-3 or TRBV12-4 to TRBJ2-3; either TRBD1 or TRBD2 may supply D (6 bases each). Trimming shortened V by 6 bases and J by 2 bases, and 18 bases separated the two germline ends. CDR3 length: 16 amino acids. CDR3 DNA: TGTGCCAGCAGCTCCCGGGTGGGGGGCTTCACAGATACGCAGTATTTT. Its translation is CASSSRVGGFTDTQYF.

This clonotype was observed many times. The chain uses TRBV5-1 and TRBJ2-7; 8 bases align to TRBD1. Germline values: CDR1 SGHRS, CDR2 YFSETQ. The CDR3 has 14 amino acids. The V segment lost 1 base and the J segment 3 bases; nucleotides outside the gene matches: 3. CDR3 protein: CASSLTGGNYEQYF. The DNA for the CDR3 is TGCGCCAGCAGCTTGACAGGGGGTAACTACGAGCAGTACTTC.

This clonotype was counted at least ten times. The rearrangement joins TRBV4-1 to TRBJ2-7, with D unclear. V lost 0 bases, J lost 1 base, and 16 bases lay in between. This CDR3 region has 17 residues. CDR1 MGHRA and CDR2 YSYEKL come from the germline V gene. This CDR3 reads CASSQDLTSQISYEQYF. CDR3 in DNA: TGCGCCAGCAGCCAAGATCTGACAAGCCAGATTTCCTACGAGCAGTACTTC.

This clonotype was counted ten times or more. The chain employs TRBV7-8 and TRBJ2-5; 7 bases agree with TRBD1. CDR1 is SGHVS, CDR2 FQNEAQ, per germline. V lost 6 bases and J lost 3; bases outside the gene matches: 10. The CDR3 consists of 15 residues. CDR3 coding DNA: TGTGCCAGCAGTTACTCGGGACAGTATAAAGAGACCCAGTACTTC. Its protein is CASSYSGQYKETQYF.

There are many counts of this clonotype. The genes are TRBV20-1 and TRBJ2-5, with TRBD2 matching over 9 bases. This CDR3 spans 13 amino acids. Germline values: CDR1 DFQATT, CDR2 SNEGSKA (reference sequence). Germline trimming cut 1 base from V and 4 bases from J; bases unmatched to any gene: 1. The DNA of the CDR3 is TGCAGTGCTAGAGTAGCGGGAGTAGAGACCCAGTACTTC. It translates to CSARVAGVETQYF.

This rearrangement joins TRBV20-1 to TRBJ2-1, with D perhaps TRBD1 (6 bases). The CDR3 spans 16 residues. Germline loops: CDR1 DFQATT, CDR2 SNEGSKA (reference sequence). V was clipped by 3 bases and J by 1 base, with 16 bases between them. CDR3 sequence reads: CSASTGMGASYNEQFF. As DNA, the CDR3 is TGCAGTGCTAGTACCGGCATGGGGGCGTCCTACAATGAGCAGTTCTTC.

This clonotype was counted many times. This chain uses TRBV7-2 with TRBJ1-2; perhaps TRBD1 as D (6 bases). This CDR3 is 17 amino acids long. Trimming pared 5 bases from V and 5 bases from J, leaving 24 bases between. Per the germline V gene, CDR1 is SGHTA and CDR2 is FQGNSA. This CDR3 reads CASSPRGGSGQRYGYTF. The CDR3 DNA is TGTGCCAGCAGCCCCCGAGGGGGGTCAGGGCAGAGGTATGGCTACACCTTC.

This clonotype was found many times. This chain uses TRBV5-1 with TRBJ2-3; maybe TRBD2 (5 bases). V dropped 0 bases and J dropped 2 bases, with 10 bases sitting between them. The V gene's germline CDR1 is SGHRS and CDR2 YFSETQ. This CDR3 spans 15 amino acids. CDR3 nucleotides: TGCGCCAGCAGCTTGGGGCAGCGGTACACAGATACGCAGTATTTT. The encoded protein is CASSLGQRYTDTQYF.

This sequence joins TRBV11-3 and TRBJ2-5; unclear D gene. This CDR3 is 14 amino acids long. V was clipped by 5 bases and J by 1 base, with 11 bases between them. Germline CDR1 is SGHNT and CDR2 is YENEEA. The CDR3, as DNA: TGTGCCAGCAGCCTAGGTTCGACCCAAGAGACCCAGTACTTC. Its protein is CASSLGSTQETQYF. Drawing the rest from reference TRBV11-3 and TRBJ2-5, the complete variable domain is EAGVVQSPRYKIIEKKQPVAFWCNPISGHNTLYWYLQNLGQGPELLIRYENEEAVDDSQLPKDRFSAERLKGVDSTLKIQPAELGDSAVYLCASSLGSTQETQYFGPGTRLLVL.

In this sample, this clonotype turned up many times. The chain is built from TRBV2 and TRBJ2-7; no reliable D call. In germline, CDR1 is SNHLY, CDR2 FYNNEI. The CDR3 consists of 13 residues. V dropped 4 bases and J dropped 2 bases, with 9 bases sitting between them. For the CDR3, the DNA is TGTGCCAGCAGTGTAAACAGCCCCTACGAGCAGTACTTC. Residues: CASSVNSPYEQYF.

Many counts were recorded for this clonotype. The chain's CDR3 is CASSLGGSQETQYF. CDR3 sequence (DNA): TGTGCCAGCAGCTTAGGGGGGTCCCAAGAGACCCAGTACTTC. The V gene is TRBV5-4, the J gene TRBJ2-5, with D perhaps given as TRBD1 or TRBD2 (6 bases each). Deletions cut 2 bases from V and 1 base from J, with 9 bases between. The V gene's germline CDR1 is SGHNT and CDR2 YYREEE (reference sequence). The CDR3 contains 14 residues.

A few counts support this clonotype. The DNA for the CDR3 is TGCGCCAGCAGCCCCGTCTTAAGGAGTACAGTCCCGGGACAGCAAGAGACCCAGTACTTC. It yields the protein CASSPVLRSTVPGQQETQYF. The genes are TRBV4-1 and TRBJ2-5; 7 bases align to TRBD1. Germline CDR1 and CDR2: MGHRA and YSYEKL. The CDR3 contains 20 residues. V gave up 4 bases and J gave up 2 bases; unmatched junction bases: 22.

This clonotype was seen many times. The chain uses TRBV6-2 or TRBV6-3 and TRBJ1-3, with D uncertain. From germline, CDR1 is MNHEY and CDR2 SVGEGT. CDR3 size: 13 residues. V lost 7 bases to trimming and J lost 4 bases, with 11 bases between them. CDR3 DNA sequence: TGTGCCAGCACCGAGGACGGAGGAAACACCATATATTTT. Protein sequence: CASTEDGGNTIYF.

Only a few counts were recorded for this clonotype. The DNA of the CDR3 is TGTGCCACTCGGCGGACAGCCCAAGAGACCCAGTACTTC. Amino acids: CATRRTAQETQYF. This chain uses TRBV28 with TRBJ2-5; D is possibly TRBD1 (6 bases). CDR3 length: 13 residues. Germline CDR1 reads MDHEN; CDR2 reads SYDVKM. Trimming left V 10 bases short and J 1 base short, with 13 bases between.

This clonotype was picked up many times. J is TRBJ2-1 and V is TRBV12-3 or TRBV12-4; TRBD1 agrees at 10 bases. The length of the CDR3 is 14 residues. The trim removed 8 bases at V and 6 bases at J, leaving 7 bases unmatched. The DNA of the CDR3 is TGTGCCAGCCTGGGGGGACAGGGGACCAATGAGCAGTTCTTC. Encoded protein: CASLGGQGTNEQFF.